Shown below are 32 T cell receptor beta chains from a single sample sequenced in a study of CD8+ T cells in alopecia areata. After isolation, RNA underwent reverse transcription to generate cDNA as the sequencing template. Only in-frame clones appear in the TCRdb table, and some are missing; sequencing was by immunoSEQ multiplex PCR. This sample has 120,000 to 150,000 clones, with around 50% found just once. Input material: CD4+ T cells sorted from blood. All receptors derive from a human donor with alopecia areata.

The genes are TRBV9 and TRBJ1-2; D not certain. From germline, CDR1 is SGDLS and CDR2 YYNGEE. There are 13 residues in the CDR3. The V and J ends lost 0 bases and 1 base respectively, with 4 bases between them. The CDR3 sequence is CASSVDSNYGYTF. For the CDR3, the DNA is TGTGCCAGCAGCGTAGACAGTAACTATGGCTACACCTTC.

The chain couples TRBV25-1 to TRBJ1-1, with 10 nucleotides matching TRBD1. V shed 7 bases and J 1 base; nucleotides not matched to a gene: 6. Germline CDR1 reads MGHDK; CDR2 reads SYGVNS. The CDR3 consists of 15 residues. CDR3 DNA: TGTGCCAGCACCTTGGGACAGGGGTGGAACACTGAAGCTTTCTTT. This sequence encodes CASTLGQGWNTEAFF. Full variable domain (remainder filled in from reference TRBV25-1 and TRBJ1-1): EADIYQTPRYLVIGTGKKITLECSQTMGHDKMYWYQQDPGMELHLIHYSYGVNSTEKGDLSSESTVSRIRTEHFPLTLESARPSHTSQYLCASTLGQGWNTEAFFGQGTRLTVV.

The chain joins TRBV19 to TRBJ2-1, with D perhaps TRBD1 or TRBD2 (6 bases each). Per germline, CDR1 LNHDA and CDR2 SQIVND (reference sequence). Trimming pared 7 bases from V and 3 bases from J, leaving 13 bases between. The CDR3 is 14 residues long. The CDR3 region has the DNA TGTGCCAGTACGGGGGCTGACTACTACAATGAGCAGTTCTTC. This codes for CASTGADYYNEQFF.

The chain couples TRBV30 to TRBJ2-7, with 10 positions matching TRBD2. Looked up from germline, CDR1 is GTSNPN and CDR2 is SVGIG (reference sequence). The V and J ends lost 1 base and 6 bases, in that order; junction bases with no gene match: 6. The CDR3 is 14 residues long. The CDR3 region is CAWSALAGVGEQYF. The CDR3 nucleotides read TGTGCCTGGAGTGCCCTAGCGGGAGTGGGCGAGCAGTACTTC.

This chain uses TRBV11-2 with TRBJ2-1, with D possibly being TRBD2 (5 bases). The CDR3 has 14 residues. V was shortened by 5 bases and J by 10 bases, with 18 bases between the two germline ends. CDR1 is SGHAT and CDR2 is FQNNGV in the germline V gene. The CDR3 loop is CASSPVGGPGEQFF. The DNA of the CDR3 is TGTGCCAGCAGCCCCGTAGGTGGGCCGGGGGAGCAGTTCTTC.

This clone showed up just a few times. This sample includes further DNA sequences coding for the same CDR3. This rearrangement joins TRBV29-1 to TRBJ1-1; D remains ambiguous. Germline V gene lookup returns CDR1 SQVTM and CDR2 ANQGSEA. This CDR3 has 12 residues. The V end was cut by 4 bases, the J end by 0 bases, with 6 bases between. CDR3 region: CSVGGMNTEAFF. The CDR3 DNA reads as TGCAGCGTTGGGGGTATGAACACTGAAGCTTTCTTT.

The rearrangement uses TRBV7-6 and TRBJ2-5; D gene ambiguous. Per germline, CDR1 SGHVS and CDR2 FNYEAQ. CDR3 length: 13 amino acids. V was shortened by 5 bases and J by 5 bases, with 12 bases between the two germline ends. In nucleotides, the CDR3 is TGTGCCAGCAGCCCCCGTTTGGCCGAGACCCAGTACTTC. Its protein product is CASSPRLAETQYF. Supplemented by reference TRBV7-6 and TRBJ2-5, the full variable domain reads GAGVSQSPRYKVTKRGQDVALRCDPISGHVSLYWYRQALGQGPEFLTYFNYEAQQDKSGLPNDRFSAERPEGSISTLTIQRTEQRDSAMYRCASSPRLAETQYFGPGTRLLVL.

J is TRBJ2-3 and V is TRBV5-4, with D tentatively TRBD2 (5 bases). This CDR3 comprises 12 residues. Germline V gene lookup returns CDR1 SGHNT and CDR2 YYREEE (reference sequence). V lost 5 bases, J lost 6 bases, and 10 bases lay in between. For the CDR3, the DNA is TGTGCCAGCAGTTTTGGGGAGGATACGCAGTATTTT. Protein product: CASSFGEDTQYF.

This rearrangement joins TRBV7-9 to TRBJ2-1; TRBD2 matches at 9 bases. The CDR3 extends over 15 amino acids. With 5 bases clipped from V and 9 bases from J, the junction kept 11 bases outside the gene matches. Looked up from germline, CDR1 is SEHNR and CDR2 is FQNEAQ (reference sequence). The CDR3 region is CASSNRAGGLTEQFF. Here the CDR3 DNA reads TGTGCCAGCAGCAACCGGGCGGGAGGGCTTACTGAGCAGTTCTTC.

V gene TRBV30 combines with J gene TRBJ1-5; a weak D match, TRBD1 (5 bases). CDR1 GTSNPN and CDR2 SVGIG come from the germline V gene (reference sequence). The germline V and J ends were trimmed by 4 bases and 10 bases, with 11 bases remaining between them. CDR3 length equals 11 residues. CDR3 protein: CAWNGGGPQHF. The CDR3 DNA follows: TGTGCCTGGAATGGTGGGGGACCCCAGCATTTT.

This chain connects TRBV9 to TRBJ2-1; 9 bases agree with TRBD1. The J segment lost 2 bases and the V segment lost 4 bases, leaving 1 base of the junction unmatched. CDR1 is SGDLS, CDR2 YYNGEE, per germline. This CDR3 is built from 14 residues. The CDR3 loop is CASSRDRAYNEQFF. CDR3 DNA: TGTGCCAGCAGCCGGGACAGGGCCTACAATGAGCAGTTCTTC.

This clone has more than one count but fewer than ten. This chain connects TRBV2 to TRBJ2-3; either TRBD1 or TRBD2 may supply D (5 bases each). The CDR3 spans 15 residues. In germline, CDR1 is SNHLY, CDR2 FYNNEI. Trimming cost V 7 bases and J 8 bases, with 22 bases left between them. The CDR3 is CASKEVDLSGGTQYF. The CDR3 DNA is TGTGCCAGCAAAGAGGTGGACTTAAGTGGGGGTACGCAGTATTTT.

This clone occurred once. The V gene is TRBV5-4, the J gene TRBJ2-7; the match to TRBD1 covers 9 bases. The CDR3 has 15 amino acids. V shed 4 bases, J shed 2 bases, and the junction held 7 bases outside the gene matches. Germline CDR1 and CDR2: SGHNT and YYREEE (reference sequence). CDR3 DNA sequence: TGTGCCAGCAGCATCCCGGGACAGGGCCCCTACGAGCAGTACTTC. This translates into CASSIPGQGPYEQYF.

The V call is TRBV5-1, the J call TRBJ2-3; D tentatively reads TRBD1 or TRBD2 (5 bases each). CDR3 length: 18 amino acids. V was shortened by 0 bases and J by 4 bases, with 21 bases between the two germline ends. Per germline, CDR1 SGHRS and CDR2 YFSETQ. The DNA for the CDR3 is TGCGCCAGCAGCTTGGCCGGGACGCCGGATAGGGTAGCAGATACGCAGTATTTT. Its protein product is CASSLAGTPDRVADTQYF.

This chain connects TRBV7-9 to TRBJ1-2, with TRBD1 identical over 10 bases. The length of the CDR3 is 13 residues. Losses at the gene ends were 5 bases for V and 6 bases for J; bases not matched to a gene: 3. Germline CDR1 reads SEHNR; CDR2 reads FQNEAQ (reference sequence). CDR3 residues: CASSLGQGHGYTF. In DNA, the CDR3 is TGTGCCAGCAGCCTGGGACAGGGGCATGGCTACACCTTC.

The chain employs TRBV4-1 and TRBJ2-5, with TRBD2 matching 7 bases. Germline CDR1 reads MGHRA; CDR2 reads YSYEKL. V lost 1 base, J lost 2 bases, and 4 bases stayed unmatched. The CDR3 consists of 15 residues. The CDR3 nucleotides read TGCGCCAGCAGCCAAGGGGGACTACTACAAGAGACCCAGTACTTC. Translation gives CASSQGGLLQETQYF.

V is TRBV10-3 and J is TRBJ2-7; no definite D call. The CDR3 extends over 11 amino acids. CDR1 is ENHRY, CDR2 SYGVKD, per germline. V was shortened by 6 bases and J by 3 bases, with 6 bases between the two germline ends. DNA for the CDR3: TGTGCCATCAGCGGCAACTACGAGCAGTACTTC. It codes for CAISGNYEQYF.

The chain carries TRBV30 and TRBJ1-5; D is unclear. Per germline, CDR1 GTSNPN and CDR2 SVGIG (reference sequence). This CDR3 spans 12 amino acids. V lost 1 base to trimming and J lost 7 bases, with 8 bases between them. The CDR3 loop reads CAWSEPGQPQHF. The CDR3 coding sequence is TGTGCCTGGAGTGAACCTGGACAGCCCCAGCATTTT.

This clone was found a few times. V and J are TRBV28 and TRBJ2-7, with TRBD1 as a possible D gene (6 bases). V lost 3 bases and J lost 3, with 12 bases in between. The CDR3 sequence is 14 residues long. Per the germline V gene, CDR1 is MDHEN and CDR2 is SYDVKM. CDR3 sequence (DNA): TGTGCCAGCAGTTTGGGGACACGTCTCTACGAGCAGTACTTC. Encoded protein: CASSLGTRLYEQYF.

CDR3 nucleotides: TGCGCCAGCAGCACCACCCCGACGGGAGTTCTTACCACAGATACGCAGTATTTT. It yields the protein CASSTTPTGVLTTDTQYF. The rearrangement uses TRBV5-1 and TRBJ2-3; D may be TRBD2 (6 bases). Germline CDR1 reads SGHRS; CDR2 reads YFSETQ. Trimming left V 4 bases short and J 2 bases short, with 23 bases between. The CDR3 has 18 amino acids.

The V gene is TRBV5-1, the J gene TRBJ2-2; weak D call: TRBD2 (5 bases). There are 12 residues in the CDR3. V lost 4 bases, J lost 6 bases, and 7 bases lay in between. Germline assignment: CDR1 SGHRS and CDR2 YFSETQ. The CDR3 bases are TGCGCCAGCAGCATACTAGCCGGGGAGCTGTTTTTT. Its translation: CASSILAGELFF. The full variable domain, its missing parts supplied by reference TRBV5-1 and TRBJ2-2, is KAGVTQTPRYLIKTRGQQVTLSCSPISGHRSVSWYQQTPGQGLQFLFEYFSETQRNKGNFPGRFSGRQFSNSRSEMNVSTLELGDSALYLCASSILAGELFFGEGSRLTVL.

The gene calls are TRBV25-1 and TRBJ1-5, with no clear D. V dropped 6 bases and J dropped 6 bases, with 15 bases sitting between them. Germline CDR1 reads MGHDK; CDR2 reads SYGVNS. The length of the CDR3 is 14 residues. The CDR3 reads CASRPPGEGQPQHF. DNA of the CDR3: TGTGCCAGCAGACCGCCGGGTGAAGGTCAGCCCCAGCATTTT. Together with reference TRBV25-1 and TRBJ1-5, the CDR3 gives the full variable domain: EADIYQTPRYLVIGTGKKITLECSQTMGHDKMYWYQQDPGMELHLIHYSYGVNSTEKGDLSSESTVSRIRTEHFPLTLESARPSHTSQYLCASRPPGEGQPQHFGDGTRLSIL.

The genes are TRBV5-6 and TRBJ2-2; possible D gene TRBD1, 6 bases. Germline-derived CDR1 and CDR2 are SGHDT and YYEEEE. V was trimmed by 3 bases and J by 4 bases, leaving 16 bases between them. The CDR3 covers 16 residues. CDR3 DNA: TGTGCCAGCAGCTCGTATGGGACATCCTCCACCGGGGAGCTGTTTTTT. It is translated as CASSSYGTSSTGELFF.

The chain uses TRBV6-5 and TRBJ2-5; D perhaps matches TRBD1 (6 bases). Trimming shortened V by 6 bases and J by 2 bases, and 13 bases separated the two germline ends. Germline CDR1 and CDR2: MNHEY and SVGAGI. This CDR3 has 14 residues. The CDR3 region has the DNA TGTGCCAGCAGACGGGACACTAAACAAGAGACCCAGTACTTC. The encoded protein is CASRRDTKQETQYF.

The CDR3 reads CARWGVQAFF. CDR3 coding DNA: TGTGCCAGATGGGGGGTCCAAGCTTTCTTT. The V gene is TRBV9, the J gene TRBJ1-1; a weak D match, TRBD1 (5 bases). The CDR3 has 10 residues. Trimming removed 8 bases from V and 9 bases from J, with 11 bases in between. Per germline, CDR1 SGDLS and CDR2 YYNGEE. Full variable domain (rest looked up from reference TRBV9 and TRBJ1-1): DSGVTQTPKHLITATGQRVTLRCSPRSGDLSVYWYQQSLDQGLQFLIQYYNGEERAKGNILERFSAQQFPDLHSELNLSSLELGDSALYFCARWGVQAFFGQGTRLTVV.

V usage is TRBV14 and J usage is TRBJ1-2; 8 bases are a match to TRBD1. V shed 4 bases and J 4 bases; nucleotides not matched to a gene: 5. CDR1 is SGHDN and CDR2 is FVKESK in the germline V gene. There are 14 residues in the CDR3. The DNA for the CDR3 is TGTGCCAGCAGCCCCGACAGGGGATTCTATGGCTACACCTTC. Its protein product is CASSPDRGFYGYTF.

This clone was seen only a few times. The chain recombines TRBV2 with TRBJ2-5, with D uncertain. V lost 1 base to trimming and J lost 7 bases, with 13 bases between them. The length of the CDR3 is 14 residues. CDR1 is SNHLY, CDR2 FYNNEI, per germline. As DNA, the CDR3 is TGTGCCAGCAGTGAAGTTAGGCCTAGAGGGACCCAGTACTTC. Translating it yields CASSEVRPRGTQYF. Full variable domain (missing parts from reference TRBV2 and TRBJ2-5): EPEVTQTPSHQVTQMGQEVILRCVPISNHLYFYWYRQILGQKVEFLVSFYNNEISEKSEIFDDQFSVERPDGSNFTLKIRSTKLEDSAMYFCASSEVRPRGTQYFGPGTRLLVL.

This clone was picked up a small number of times. The chain carries TRBV4-1 and TRBJ2-1; TRBD1 agrees at 7 bases. The CDR3 is 15 amino acids. V gave up 2 bases and J gave up 2 bases; unmatched junction bases: 3. CDR1 is MGHRA and CDR2 is YSYEKL in the germline V gene. The CDR3 nucleotides are TGCGCCAGCAGCCAAACCGGGACAGCCTACAATGAGCAGTTCTTC. It yields the protein CASSQTGTAYNEQFF.

This clone was counted a few times. The chain links TRBV28 to TRBJ1-1; 9 positions agree with TRBD1. Germline loops: CDR1 MDHEN, CDR2 SYDVKM. The CDR3 spans 16 residues. V lost 6 bases to trimming and J lost 1 base; unmatched junction nucleotides: 9. CDR3 in amino acids: CASSQDRGGKNTEAFF. The CDR3 nucleotides are TGTGCCAGCAGCCAGGACAGGGGCGGGAAGAACACTGAAGCTTTCTTT.

The chain has TRBV11-1 and TRBJ2-5; D is ambiguous. The CDR3 loop spans 11 amino acids. V lost 1 base and J 7 bases, leaving 4 bases between the germline ends. Germline values: CDR1 SGHAT, CDR2 FQDESV (reference sequence). The CDR3 reads CASSLGGTQYF. CDR3 nucleotide sequence: TGTGCCAGCAGCTTAGGCGGGACCCAGTACTTC.

CDR3 residues: CAVTTIFEVSQPQHF. As DNA, the CDR3 is TGTGCCGTAACCACGATCTTCGAAGTTAGTCAGCCCCAGCATTTT. The chain employs TRBV6-1 and TRBJ1-5; no reliable D call. The germline CDR1 and CDR2 sequences are MNHNS and SASEGT. The CDR3 is 15 residues long. V was shortened by 11 bases and J by 6 bases, with 23 bases between the two germline ends.

J is TRBJ1-4 and V is TRBV29-1, with 8 bases lining up with TRBD1. Germline CDR1 is SQVTM and CDR2 is ANQGSEA. J lost 5 bases, V lost 6 bases, and 8 bases had no gene match. This CDR3 has 14 residues. Here the CDR3 reads CSVSDRGGNEKLFF. The CDR3 DNA is TGCAGCGTCTCCGACAGGGGTGGGAATGAAAAACTGTTTTTT.